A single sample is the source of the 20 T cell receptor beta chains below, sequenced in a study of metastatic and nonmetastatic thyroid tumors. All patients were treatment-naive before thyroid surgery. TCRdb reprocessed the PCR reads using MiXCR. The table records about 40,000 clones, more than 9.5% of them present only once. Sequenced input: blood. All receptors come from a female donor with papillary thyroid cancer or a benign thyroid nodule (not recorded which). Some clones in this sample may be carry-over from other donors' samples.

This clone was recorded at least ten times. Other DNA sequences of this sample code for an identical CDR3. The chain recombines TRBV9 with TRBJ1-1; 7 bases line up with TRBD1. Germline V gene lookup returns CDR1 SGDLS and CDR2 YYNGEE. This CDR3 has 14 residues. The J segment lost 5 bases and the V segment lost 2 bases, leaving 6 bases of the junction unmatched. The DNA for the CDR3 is TGTGCCAGCAGCGTCCTTCCAGGGGGGACTGAAGCTTTCTTT. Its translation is CASSVLPGGTEAFF.

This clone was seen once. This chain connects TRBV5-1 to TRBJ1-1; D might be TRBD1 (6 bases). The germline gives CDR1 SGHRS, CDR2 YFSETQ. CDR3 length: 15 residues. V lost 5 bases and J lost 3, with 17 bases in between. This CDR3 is CASRFEQGSYTEAFF. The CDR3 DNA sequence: TGCGCCAGCAGATTTGAGCAGGGGTCGTACACTGAAGCTTTCTTT.

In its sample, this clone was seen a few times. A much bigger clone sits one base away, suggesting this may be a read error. CDR3 in DNA: TGTGCCAGCAGCACCGCAGGGGTTAACTACGAGCAGTACTTC. Its protein product is CASSTAGVNYEQYF. The V call is TRBV9, the J call TRBJ2-7; weak D call: TRBD1 (6 bases). The CDR3 totals 14 residues. Deletions cut 4 bases from V and 3 bases from J, with 14 bases between. Germline loops: CDR1 SGDLS, CDR2 YYNGEE.

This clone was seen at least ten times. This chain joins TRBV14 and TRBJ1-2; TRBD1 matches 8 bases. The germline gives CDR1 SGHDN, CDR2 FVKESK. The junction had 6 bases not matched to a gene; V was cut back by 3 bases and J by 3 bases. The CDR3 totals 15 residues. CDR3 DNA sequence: TGTGCCAGCAGCCATCGATCACAGGGGGACTATGGCTACACCTTC. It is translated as CASSHRSQGDYGYTF.

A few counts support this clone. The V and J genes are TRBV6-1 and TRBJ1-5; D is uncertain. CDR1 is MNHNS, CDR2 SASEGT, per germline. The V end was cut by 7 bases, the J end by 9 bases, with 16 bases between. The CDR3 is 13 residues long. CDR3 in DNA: TGTGCCAGCACCATGACAATTATAAGGCCCCAGCATTTT. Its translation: CASTMTIIRPQHF.

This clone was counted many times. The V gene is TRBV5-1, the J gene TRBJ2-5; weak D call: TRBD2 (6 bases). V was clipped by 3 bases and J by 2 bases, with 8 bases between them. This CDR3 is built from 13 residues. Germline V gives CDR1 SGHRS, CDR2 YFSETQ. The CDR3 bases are TGCGCCAGCAGCTATGGGGGGCAAGAGACCCAGTACTTC. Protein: CASSYGGQETQYF.

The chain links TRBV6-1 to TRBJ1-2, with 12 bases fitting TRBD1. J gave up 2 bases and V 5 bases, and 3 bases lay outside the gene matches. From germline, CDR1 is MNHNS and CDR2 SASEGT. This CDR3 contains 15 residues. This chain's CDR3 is CASSRGQGANYGYTF. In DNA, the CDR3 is TGTGCCAGCAGTAGGGGACAGGGGGCAAACTATGGCTACACCTTC.

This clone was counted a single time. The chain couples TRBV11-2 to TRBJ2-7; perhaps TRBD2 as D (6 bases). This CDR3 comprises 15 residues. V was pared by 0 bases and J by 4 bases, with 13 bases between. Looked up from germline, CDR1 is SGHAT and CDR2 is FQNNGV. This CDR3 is CASSLDVGSTYEQYF. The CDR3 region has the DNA TGTGCCAGCAGCTTAGATGTCGGGAGTACATACGAGCAGTACTTC.

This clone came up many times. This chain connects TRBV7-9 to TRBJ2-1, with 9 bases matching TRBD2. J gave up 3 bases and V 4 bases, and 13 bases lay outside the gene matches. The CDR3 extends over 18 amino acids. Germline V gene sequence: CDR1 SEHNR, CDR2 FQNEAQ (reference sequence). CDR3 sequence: CASSSGLASLYYYNEQFF. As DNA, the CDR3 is TGTGCCAGCAGCTCGGGACTAGCTTCTTTATACTACTACAATGAGCAGTTCTTC.

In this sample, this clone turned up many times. This CDR3 is CASSARSHNSPLHF. DNA for the CDR3: TGTGCCAGCTCAGCCAGATCTCATAATTCACCCCTCCACTTT. This sequence joins TRBV18 and TRBJ1-6; no clear D gene. Germline assignment: CDR1 KGHSH and CDR2 LQKENI. V lost 5 bases and J 5 bases, leaving 10 bases between the germline ends. The CDR3 runs 14 residues.

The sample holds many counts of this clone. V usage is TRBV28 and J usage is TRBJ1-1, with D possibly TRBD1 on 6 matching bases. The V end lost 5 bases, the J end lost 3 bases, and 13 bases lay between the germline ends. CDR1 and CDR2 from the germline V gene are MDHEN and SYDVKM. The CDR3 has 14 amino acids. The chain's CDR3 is CASSPPHRDTEAFF. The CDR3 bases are TGTGCCAGCAGTCCCCCCCACAGGGACACTGAAGCTTTCTTT.

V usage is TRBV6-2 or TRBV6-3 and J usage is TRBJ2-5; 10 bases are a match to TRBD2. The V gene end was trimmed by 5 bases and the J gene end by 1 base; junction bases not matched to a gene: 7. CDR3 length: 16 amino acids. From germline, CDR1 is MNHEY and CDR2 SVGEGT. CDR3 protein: CASSRGTSAGQETQYF. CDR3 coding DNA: TGTGCCAGCAGTAGGGGGACTAGCGCAGGCCAAGAGACCCAGTACTTC.

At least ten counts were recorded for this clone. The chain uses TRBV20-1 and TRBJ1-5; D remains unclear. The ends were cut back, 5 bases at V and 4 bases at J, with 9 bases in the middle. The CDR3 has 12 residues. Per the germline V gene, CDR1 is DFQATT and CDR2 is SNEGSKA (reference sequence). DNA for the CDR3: TGCAGTGCTCTAAACATAAATCAGCCCCAGCATTTT. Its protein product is CSALNINQPQHF.

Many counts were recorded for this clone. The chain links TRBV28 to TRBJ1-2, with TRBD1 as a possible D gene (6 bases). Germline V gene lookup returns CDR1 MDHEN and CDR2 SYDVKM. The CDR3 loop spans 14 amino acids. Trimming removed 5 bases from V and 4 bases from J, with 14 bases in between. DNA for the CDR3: TGTGCCAGCAGTGCCCAAGGACAGTTCTATGGCTACACCTTC. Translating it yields CASSAQGQFYGYTF.

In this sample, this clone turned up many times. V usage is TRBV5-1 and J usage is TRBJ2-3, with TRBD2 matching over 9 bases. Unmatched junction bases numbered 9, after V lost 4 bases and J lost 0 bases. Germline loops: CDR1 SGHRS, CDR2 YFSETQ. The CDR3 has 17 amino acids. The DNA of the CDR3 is TGCGCCAGCAGCCTACCGGGACTAGCATCTAGCACAGATACGCAGTATTTT. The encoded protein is CASSLPGLASSTDTQYF.

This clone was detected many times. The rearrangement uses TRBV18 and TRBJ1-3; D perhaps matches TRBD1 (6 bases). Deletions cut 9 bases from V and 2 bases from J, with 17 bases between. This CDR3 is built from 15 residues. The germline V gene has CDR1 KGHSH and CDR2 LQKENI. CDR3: CASTRTASTGNTIYF. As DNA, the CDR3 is TGTGCCAGTACGAGGACAGCCTCGACTGGAAACACCATATATTTT.

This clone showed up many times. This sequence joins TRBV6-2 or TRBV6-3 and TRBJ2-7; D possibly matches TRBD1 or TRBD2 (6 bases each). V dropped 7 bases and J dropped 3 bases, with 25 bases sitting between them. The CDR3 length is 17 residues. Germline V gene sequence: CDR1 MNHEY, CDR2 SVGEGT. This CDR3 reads CASTPGGGLRRGYEQYF. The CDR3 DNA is TGTGCCAGCACTCCCGGGGGCGGCCTAAGAAGGGGCTACGAGCAGTACTTC.

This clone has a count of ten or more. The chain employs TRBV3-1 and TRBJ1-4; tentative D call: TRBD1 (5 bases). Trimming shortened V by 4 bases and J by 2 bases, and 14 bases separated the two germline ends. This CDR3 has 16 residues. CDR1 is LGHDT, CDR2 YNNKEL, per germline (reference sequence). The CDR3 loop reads CASSPSGPGTNEKLFF. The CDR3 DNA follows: TGTGCCAGCAGCCCGTCAGGGCCAGGGACTAATGAAAAACTGTTTTTT.

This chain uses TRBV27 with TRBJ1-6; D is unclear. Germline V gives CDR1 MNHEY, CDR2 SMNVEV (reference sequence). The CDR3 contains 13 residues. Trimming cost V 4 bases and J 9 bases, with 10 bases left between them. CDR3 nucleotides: TGTGCCAGCAGTTATGTGCAGTGTTCACCCCTCCACTTT. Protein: CASSYVQCSPLHF.

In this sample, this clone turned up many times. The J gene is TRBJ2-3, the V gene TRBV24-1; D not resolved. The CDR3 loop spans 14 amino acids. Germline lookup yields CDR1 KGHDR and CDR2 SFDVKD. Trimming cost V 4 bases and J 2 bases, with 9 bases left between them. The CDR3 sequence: CATSDLSLTDTQYF. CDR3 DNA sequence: TGTGCCACCAGTGACCTTTCCCTCACAGATACGCAGTATTTT.